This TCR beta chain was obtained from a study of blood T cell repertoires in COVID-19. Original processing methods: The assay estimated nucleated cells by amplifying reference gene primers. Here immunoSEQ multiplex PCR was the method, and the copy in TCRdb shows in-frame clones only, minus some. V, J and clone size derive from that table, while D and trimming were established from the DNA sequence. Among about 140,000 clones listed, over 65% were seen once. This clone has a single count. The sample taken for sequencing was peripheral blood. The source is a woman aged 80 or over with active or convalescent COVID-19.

The CDR3 nucleotides read TGTGCCACCAGCAGAGACCGGGACAGGGCCGCAACTAATGAAAAACTGTTTTTT. Translating it yields CATSRDRDRAATNEKLFF. The V call is TRBV15, the J call TRBJ1-4; TRBD1 agrees at 9 bases. V was clipped by 0 bases and J by 0 bases; unmatched bases: 5. There are 18 residues in the CDR3. Germline lookup yields CDR1 LNHNV and CDR2 YYDKDF (reference sequence).